The 20 T cell receptor beta chains below all came from one sample that was sequenced in a study of identical twins listed by TCRdb under 2016. Libraries were made using 5' RACE. The run used an Illumina HiSeq 2000. TCRdb took the public reads, trimmed them with fastp at Q25, ran MiXCR for clone calling and kept in-frame beta chains. CDR3 protein sequences are deduplicated, and each keeps its most common genes and DNA. The sample profile shows 250,000 to 350,000 distinct CDR3 sequences; roughly 8.6% of them were found once. The biggest ten clones account for around 7.1% of the sample. This sample was shared with a second study, whose subject was yellow fever vaccine responses in identical twins.

Sequenced: CD8+ T cells sorted from blood. The receptors were sampled from a young woman in good health.

This clonotype occurred a few times. This chain joins TRBV7-3 and TRBJ2-7; D is unclear. Germline V gene data show CDR1 as SGHTA and CDR2 as FQGTGA. The CDR3 is made up of 13 amino acids. V was pared by 2 bases and J by 4 bases, with 9 bases between. In nucleotides, the CDR3 is TGTGCCAGCAGCTTATGGTTTGGATACGAGCAGTACTTC. Its protein product is CASSLWFGYEQYF.

This chain connects TRBV4-3 to TRBJ2-1, with 15 bases fitting TRBD2. This CDR3 has 18 residues. V trimming: 0 bases; J trimming: 4 bases; junction bases outside the gene matches: 4. The germline CDR1 and CDR2 sequences are LGHNA and YSLEER. CDR3 protein: CASSQDLGLAGGYNEQFF. The CDR3 region has the DNA TGCGCCAGCAGCCAAGATCTGGGACTAGCGGGAGGATACAATGAGCAGTTCTTC.

The table lists this clonotype with many counts. V and J are TRBV28 and TRBJ1-5, with D possibly matching TRBD1 (5 bases). Trimming took 5 bases from V and 7 from J, leaving 15 bases between them. Germline V gives CDR1 MDHEN, CDR2 SYDVKM. CDR3 length equals 14 residues. CDR3 bases: TGTGCCAGCAGTCCCCTCGGCCGGGACCAGCCCCAGCATTTT. Amino acid sequence: CASSPLGRDQPQHF.

This clonotype was recorded at least ten times. The gene calls are TRBV11-2 and TRBJ1-1; unclear D gene. CDR1 is SGHAT and CDR2 is FQNNGV in the germline V gene. Deletions cut 0 bases from V and 7 bases from J, with 9 bases between. CDR3 length: 13 residues. The CDR3 DNA sequence: TGTGCCAGCAGCTTAGATCCCAGCTATGAAGCTTTCTTT. It translates to CASSLDPSYEAFF.

This clonotype was counted at least ten times. This chain links TRBV6-2 or TRBV6-3 with TRBJ2-2; no clear D gene. Trimming removed 6 bases from V and 0 bases from J, with 11 bases in between. CDR3 length: 15 residues. Germline CDR1 reads MNHEY; CDR2 reads SVGEGT. The CDR3 DNA reads as TGTGCCAGCAGCCGCCCCTTAGCGAACACCGGGGAGCTGTTTTTT. Its translation is CASSRPLANTGELFF.

V usage is TRBV6-4 and J usage is TRBJ2-1; TRBD2 matches 12 bases. The CDR3 has 14 amino acids. V lost 6 bases to trimming and J lost 10 bases; unmatched junction nucleotides: 7. Germline V gives CDR1 MRHNA, CDR2 SNTAGT. The CDR3 is CASSASGGAEEQFF. Here the CDR3 DNA reads TGTGCCAGCAGCGCTAGCGGGGGGGCAGAGGAGCAGTTCTTC.

In its sample, this clonotype was seen many times. The chain carries TRBV7-6 and TRBJ2-7; a possible D gene is TRBD2 (5 bases). The germline V and J ends were trimmed by 5 bases and 0 bases, with 17 bases remaining between them. Germline values: CDR1 SGHVS, CDR2 FNYEAQ. CDR3 length equals 16 residues. CDR3 sequence: CASSPTRGPSSYEQYF. Written as DNA, the CDR3 is TGTGCCAGCAGCCCTACCAGAGGGCCTAGCTCCTACGAGCAGTACTTC.

The sample holds many counts of this clonotype. CDR3 in amino acids: CASSLIAGTGNSPLHF. The CDR3 bases are TGTGCCAGCAGCTTGATAGCCGGGACCGGGAATTCACCCCTCCACTTT. The genes are TRBV7-9 and TRBJ1-6; D might be TRBD1 (5 bases). Germline V lookup: CDR1 SEHNR, CDR2 FQNEAQ (reference sequence). The CDR3 sequence is 16 residues long. Trimming removed 3 bases from V and 7 bases from J, with 16 bases in between.

This clonotype was counted only a few times. The J gene is TRBJ2-7, the V gene TRBV9; D gene ambiguous. Germline CDR1 is SGDLS and CDR2 is YYNGEE. V lost 0 bases and J 4 bases, leaving 8 bases between the germline ends. The CDR3 loop spans 13 amino acids. In DNA, the CDR3 is TGTGCCAGCAGCGTAGGTCCCGCGTACGAGCAGTACTTC. Translating gives CASSVGPAYEQYF.

The chain joins TRBV30 to TRBJ1-5, with a tentative D call TRBD1 (6 bases). This CDR3 region has 14 residues. V was trimmed by 2 bases and J by 4 bases, leaving 12 bases between them. Germline lookup yields CDR1 GTSNPN and CDR2 SVGIG (reference sequence). As DNA, the CDR3 is TGTGCCTGGAGTCCCGGACAGAGAAATCAGCCCCAGCATTTT. It translates to CAWSPGQRNQPQHF.

The chain links TRBV9 to TRBJ1-5, with D maybe TRBD1 (5 bases). The length of the CDR3 is 14 residues. Germline lookup yields CDR1 SGDLS and CDR2 YYNGEE. The V gene lost 5 bases and the J gene lost 1 base, with 10 bases spanning the gap. The CDR3 nucleotides are TGTGCCAGCAGTGGGGACGGCAGCAATCAGCCCCAGCATTTT. Translation gives CASSGDGSNQPQHF.

This clonotype was counted at least ten times. This chain joins TRBV29-1 and TRBJ2-7, with 7 bases identical to TRBD1. V lost 5 bases and J lost 0; bases outside the gene matches: 7. Germline V gene lookup returns CDR1 SQVTM and CDR2 ANQGSEA. This CDR3 is built from 14 residues. CDR3 coding DNA: TGCAGCGTTTATGACAGGGTAGGCTCCTACGAGCAGTACTTC. Translated, it gives CSVYDRVGSYEQYF.

This clonotype was found a few times. V and J are TRBV20-1 and TRBJ2-5; D remains ambiguous. Germline loops: CDR1 DFQATT, CDR2 SNEGSKA (reference sequence). V shed 0 bases and J shed 4 bases, with 18 bases lying between them. The CDR3 loop spans 16 amino acids. The CDR3 DNA is TGCAGTGCTAGAGATCCGGCTAGTGGGAACGGAGAGACCCAGTACTTC. Encoded protein: CSARDPASGNGETQYF.

This clonotype was seen ten or more times. V and J are TRBV10-3 and TRBJ1-1; the match to TRBD1 covers 7 bases. Germline V gives CDR1 ENHRY, CDR2 SYGVKD. The CDR3 totals 14 residues. The V and J ends lost 4 bases and 0 bases, in that order; junction bases with no gene match: 2. CDR3 amino acids: CAISGDRVNTEAFF. DNA for the CDR3: TGTGCCATCAGTGGAGACAGGGTGAACACTGAAGCTTTCTTT.

This sequence joins TRBV19 and TRBJ1-5; D is unclear. The V gene lost 6 bases and the J gene lost 0 bases, with 12 bases spanning the gap. CDR1 is LNHDA and CDR2 is SQIVND in the germline V gene (reference sequence). There are 15 residues in the CDR3. CDR3 in DNA: TGTGCCAGTAGGACGAGTAGGGTTAGCAATCAGCCCCAGCATTTT. Residues: CASRTSRVSNQPQHF.

V usage is TRBV7-6 and J usage is TRBJ2-7, with TRBD1 matching 7 bases. This CDR3 is built from 17 residues. The ends lost 5 bases at V and 5 bases at J; junction bases unmatched: 18. The germline gives CDR1 SGHVS, CDR2 FNYEAQ. CDR3 in amino acids: CASSTRQGPSSLDEQYF. CDR3 DNA sequence: TGTGCCAGCAGCACCCGACAGGGTCCCTCGTCTTTGGACGAGCAGTACTTC.

This clonotype was seen ten or more times. V usage is TRBV6-2 or TRBV6-3 and J usage is TRBJ2-1, with 7 bases lining up with TRBD2. This CDR3 region has 13 residues. The V and J ends lost 6 bases and 7 bases, in that order; junction bases with no gene match: 6. CDR1 and CDR2 from the germline V gene are MNHEY and SVGEGT. The CDR3 loop is CASSEREHNEQFF. The CDR3 coding sequence is TGTGCCAGCAGCGAGCGGGAACATAATGAGCAGTTCTTC.

This chain connects TRBV2 to TRBJ1-3; D remains ambiguous. Germline loops: CDR1 SNHLY, CDR2 FYNNEI. V lost 5 bases and J lost 0, with 8 bases in between. The CDR3 spans 14 residues. The CDR3 region is CASSLQSSGNTIYF. The CDR3 DNA sequence: TGTGCCAGCAGTTTACAAAGCTCTGGAAACACCATATATTTT.

This clonotype appeared many times. The chain couples TRBV9 to TRBJ2-2; 10 bases are a match to TRBD2. The CDR3 is 19 amino acids. V shed 0 bases and J 1 base; nucleotides not matched to a gene: 9. The germline CDR1 and CDR2 sequences are SGDLS and YYNGEE. The CDR3 nucleotides read TGTGCCAGCAGCGTAGGCTATTTCCGGACTAGCGGGAACACCGGGGAGCTGTTTTTT. Amino acids: CASSVGYFRTSGNTGELFF.

This clonotype has at least ten counts. V usage is TRBV28 and J usage is TRBJ2-3; D not certain. The CDR3 runs 14 residues. With 6 bases removed from V and 1 base from J, the gap between germline ends came to 11 bases. The germline CDR1 and CDR2 sequences are MDHEN and SYDVKM. CDR3 nucleotides: TGTGCCAGCAGCTCTAGAACGGGCACAGATACGCAGTATTTT. Translating gives CASSSRTGTDTQYF.